This T cell receptor (beta chain) emerged from a study of beta chain features in type 1 diabetes. The study, taken as a whole, reports: Shortening that was moderate but significant affected the TCRB CDR3s of Type 1 diabetes patients in all four CD4+ subsets.

Trimming cost V 3 bases and J 4 bases; bases outside gene matches: 9. Germline V gives CDR1 SQVTM, CDR2 ANQGSEA. This CDR3 comprises 15 residues. Investigators reverse transcribed all isolated RNA, so they sequenced expressed TCRB transcripts. The method was immunoSEQ multiplex PCR; TCRdb's version includes in-frame clones alone and lacks a portion of them. The profile shows about 160,000 clones, about a tenth of them singletons. Notes on this clone: Antigen specificity is unknown.

The receptor was isolated from a man aged 25 to 45 with type 1 diabetes. The chain has TRBV29-1 and TRBJ2-7; 10 nucleotides line up with TRBD2. The sample taken for sequencing was central memory CD4+ T cells from blood. CDR3 residues: CSVEGPSGSTYEQYF. CDR3 in DNA: TGCAGCGTTGAGGGCCCTAGCGGGAGTACATACGAGCAGTACTTC.